The rows below give T cell receptor beta chains drawn from one sample of a study of identifying expanded T cells in peripheral blood. Clones were read by immunoSEQ multiplex PCR, and TCRdb kept only the in-frame ones, dropping some. This sample has 70,000 to 95,000 clones, with 88% found just once. The material sequenced was blood. These receptors all stem from a person aged 18-69 years in good health. Both conserved end residues are part of each CDR3. The order of the fields is J gene, clone size, D gene, V gene, CDR3 DNA, CDR3 protein. A D gene is named only where the DNA matches it firmly. A row's size may be missing; if present it is once, few, many or a size class.

J: TRBJ2-5; size: .; D: .; V: TRBV9; DNA: TGTGCCAGCAGCCGATCTCCGGGCAGCTTCCCAGAGACCCAGTACTTC; CDR3: CASSRSPGSFPETQYF
J: TRBJ2-7; size: .; D: .; V: TRBV5-4; DNA: TGTGCCAGCAGCTTGCTAGCAGGTTCCTACGAGCAGTACTTC; CDR3: CASSLLAGSYEQYF
J: TRBJ2-7; size: .; D: .; V: TRBV2; DNA: TGTGCCAGCAGTTCCGCGAGCTACGAGCAGTACTTC; CDR3: CASSSASYEQYF
J: TRBJ1-6; size: .; D: TRBD1; V: TRBV7-8; DNA: TGTGCCAGCAGCTCGTCAGGGACAGGGAGAAATTCACCCCTCCACTTT; CDR3: CASSSSGTGRNSPLHF
J: TRBJ1-4; size: .; D: TRBD1; V: TRBV7-9; DNA: TGTGCCAGCAGCTCTAGACAGGGTGATAATGAAAAACTGTTTTTT; CDR3: CASSSRQGDNEKLFF
J: TRBJ1-3; size: .; D: .; V: TRBV27; DNA: TGTGCCAGCAGTCCAACAGGGTTAGCAGGAATCTCTGGAAACACCATATATTTT; CDR3: CASSPTGLAGISGNTIYF
J: TRBJ2-2; size: .; D: .; V: TRBV7-2; DNA: TGTGCCAGCAAGTTGACCCGGACACTAGCGAACACCGGGGAGCTGTTTTTT; CDR3: CASKLTRTLANTGELFF
J: TRBJ1-2; size: .; D: .; V: TRBV15; DNA: TGTGCCACCAGCAGAGATAACAGGCCCTATGGCTACACCTTC; CDR3: CATSRDNRPYGYTF
J: TRBJ2-1; size: once; D: .; V: TRBV6-6; DNA: TGTGCCAGCAGTTACTTGGGGGGCGCGGACAATGAGCAGTTCTTC; CDR3: CASSYLGGADNEQFF
J: TRBJ1-1; size: .; D: .; V: TRBV5-1; DNA: TGCGCCAGCAGCCCCTTAATGGGGGCGCAAGGTGAAGCTTTCTTT; CDR3: CASSPLMGAQGEAFF
J: TRBJ1-5; size: .; D: .; V: TRBV5-5; DNA: TGTGCCAGCAGCCCCGTTTCCAGTTATAGCAATCAGCCCCAGCATTTT; CDR3: CASSPVSSYSNQPQHF
J: TRBJ1-2; size: few; D: .; V: TRBV5-4; DNA: TGTGCCAGCAGCTTGCTGCAGGGTCACGGCTACACCTTC; CDR3: CASSLLQGHGYTF
J: TRBJ1-2; size: .; D: .; V: TRBV19; DNA: TGTGCCAGTACCACACCCGGGGTGAATAACTATGGCTACACCTTC; CDR3: CASTTPGVNNYGYTF
J: TRBJ1-1; size: .; D: .; V: TRBV4-2; DNA: TGTGCCAGCAGCAACCTGTTACAGGGCTATGAAGCTTTCTTT; CDR3: CASSNLLQGYEAFF
J: TRBJ2-2; size: .; D: .; V: TRBV4-2; DNA: TGTGCCAGCAGCCAAGGTGACAGGGGGGAGCTGTTTTTT; CDR3: CASSQGDRGELFF
J: TRBJ1-5; size: few; D: .; V: TRBV19; DNA: TGTGCCAGTAGTATACGGACAGACCATAGCAATCAGCCCCAGCATTTT; CDR3: CASSIRTDHSNQPQHF
J: TRBJ1-1; size: .; D: .; V: TRBV6-5; DNA: TGTGCCAGCAGTTCCATCGCGAGGGCTGAAGCTTTCTTT; CDR3: CASSSIARAEAFF
J: TRBJ2-3; size: .; D: .; V: TRBV7-9; DNA: TGTGCCAGCAGCTTAGAGACTCCCACAGATACGCAGTATTTT; CDR3: CASSLETPTDTQYF
J: TRBJ2-2; size: .; D: TRBD2; V: TRBV6-4; DNA: TGTGCCAGCAGTGTCAGACTAGCGGGAGTTTCTACCGGGGAGCTGTTTTTT; CDR3: CASSVRLAGVSTGELFF
J: TRBJ2-5; size: .; D: TRBD2; V: TRBV5-1; DNA: TGCGCCAGCAGCTCCGAGGGAGGGGATATGACACTCAAGTACCAAGAGACCCAGTACTTC; CDR3: CASSSEGGDMTLKYQETQYF
J: TRBJ2-2; size: .; D: .; V: TRBV6-4; DNA: TGTGCCAGCAGTGACAGGGCCGACACCGGGGAGCTGTTTTTT; CDR3: CASSDRADTGELFF
J: TRBJ2-3; size: many; D: .; V: TRBV14; DNA: TGTGCCAGCAGCCAAGACGGGGCCTCGGGGACGCAGTATTTT; CDR3: CASSQDGASGTQYF
J: TRBJ1-1; size: .; D: TRBD1; V: TRBV9; DNA: TGTGCCAGCACCCCGGGACAGGGGAACACTGAAGCTTTCTTT; CDR3: CASTPGQGNTEAFF
J: TRBJ1-1; size: .; D: .; V: TRBV27; DNA: TGTGCCAGCGCCACCTCGGACAGCTTTAACACTGAAGCTTTCTTT; CDR3: CASATSDSFNTEAFF
J: TRBJ2-7; size: .; D: TRBD2; V: TRBV10-2; DNA: TGCGCCAGCAGTGATAGAGCGGGAGTATCCTACGAGCAGTACTTC; CDR3: CASSDRAGVSYEQYF
J: TRBJ2-3; size: once; D: TRBD1; V: TRBV7-2; DNA: TGTGCCAGCAGCTTACAGGGGGCAGATACGCAGTATTTT; CDR3: CASSLQGADTQYF
J: TRBJ2-3; size: .; D: .; V: TRBV7-2; DNA: TGTGCCAGCAGCCCTGTGGGTAGCGACTACACAGATACGCAGTATTTT; CDR3: CASSPVGSDYTDTQYF
J: TRBJ1-4; size: once; D: TRBD1; V: TRBV19; DNA: TGTGCCAGTAGTCGGACAGGAAATAATGAAAAACTGTTTTTT; CDR3: CASSRTGNNEKLFF
J: TRBJ2-1; size: .; D: .; V: TRBV7-7; DNA: TGTGCCAGCAGCTTAGATGGGGGGTTCAGTGAGCAGTTCTTC; CDR3: CASSLDGGFSEQFF
J: TRBJ2-7; size: .; D: TRBD2; V: TRBV19; DNA: TGTGCCAGCGCTCTAGCGGGTGGCTACGAGCAGTACTTC; CDR3: CASALAGGYEQYF
J: TRBJ2-7; size: .; D: .; V: TRBV5-6; DNA: TGTGCCAGCAGCTTACCGGGACCGACTACAATCTACGAGCAGTACTTC; CDR3: CASSLPGPTTIYEQYF
J: TRBJ2-5; size: .; D: .; V: TRBV7-3; DNA: TGTGCCAGCAGCTTCGGGGAGGGACAGCAAGAGACCCAGTACTTC; CDR3: CASSFGEGQQETQYF
J: TRBJ2-7; size: .; D: TRBD2; V: TRBV7-9; DNA: TGTGCCAGCAGCCCGCGGGACTACTCCTACGAGCAGTACTTC; CDR3: CASSPRDYSYEQYF
J: TRBJ2-1; size: .; D: TRBD1; V: TRBV6-5; DNA: TGTGCCAGCAGTTACACGAACAGGGGGTACAATGAGCAGTTCTTC; CDR3: CASSYTNRGYNEQFF
J: TRBJ1-1; size: .; D: .; V: TRBV7-6; DNA: TGTGCCAGCAGCTTAGTGGCGGGGGTGGAAGCTTTCTTT; CDR3: CASSLVAGVEAFF
J: TRBJ2-5; size: .; D: .; V: TRBV7-8; DNA: TGTGCCAGCAGCGAAGAGAGCCAGTACTTC; CDR3: CASSEESQYF
J: TRBJ1-1; size: .; D: .; V: TRBV7-9; DNA: TGTGCCAGCAGCTTAGGGTGGGGCACTGAAGCTTTCTTT; CDR3: CASSLGWGTEAFF
J: TRBJ1-2; size: few; D: .; V: TRBV29-1; DNA: TGCAGCGTACGGACAGCTTATGGCTACACCTTC; CDR3: CSVRTAYGYTF
J: TRBJ2-7; size: .; D: .; V: TRBV4-3; DNA: TGCGCCAGCAGCCAAGACAGGGCCTACGAGCAGTACTTC; CDR3: CASSQDRAYEQYF
J: TRBJ2-3; size: .; D: TRBD2; V: TRBV6-5; DNA: TGTGCCAGCAGTCCGACTAGCGGGGGGCCAGATACGCAGTATTTT; CDR3: CASSPTSGGPDTQYF
J: TRBJ1-4; size: .; D: .; V: TRBV28; DNA: TGTGCCAGTATGGGGACCATAGGGGCTGACGAAAAACTGTTTTTT; CDR3: CASMGTIGADEKLFF